These 25 T cell receptor beta chains were all obtained from the same sample, sequenced in a study of identical twins' blood T cells. TCRdb used MiXCR to reprocess the 5' RACE reads, holding one entry per CDR3 protein. This sample has hundreds of thousands of distinct CDR3 sequences; roughly 27% occur once, and the top ten carry roughly 6.1%. Input material: PBMCs. These receptors all stem from a woman aged 18-50 years in good health.

This clonotype is a singleton in its sample. V is TRBV7-9 and J is TRBJ2-5, with D possibly being TRBD1 or TRBD2 (5 bases each). The germline V gene has CDR1 SEHNR and CDR2 FQNEAQ (reference sequence). The V end lost 6 bases, the J end lost 1 base, and 21 bases lay between the germline ends. This CDR3 has 17 residues. The CDR3 protein is CASSLGVYDRGQETQYF. CDR3 coding DNA: TGTGCCAGCAGTTTGGGAGTGTATGACAGAGGCCAAGAGACCCAGTACTTC.

In its sample, this clonotype was seen a few times. The gene calls are TRBV7-8 and TRBJ1-4; D is unresolved. This CDR3 is 12 amino acids long. The germline V gene has CDR1 SGHVS and CDR2 FQNEAQ. Trimming removed 4 bases at V and 8 bases at J, with 8 bases between. In DNA, the CDR3 is TGTGCCAGCAGCTCGAGCTGGGAAAAACTGTTTTTT. Protein: CASSSSWEKLFF.

The chain recombines TRBV7-9 with TRBJ2-7, with D uncertain. The CDR3 is made up of 13 amino acids. Germline V gene lookup returns CDR1 SEHNR and CDR2 FQNEAQ (reference sequence). V gave up 5 bases and J gave up 2 bases, with 10 bases separating them. DNA of the CDR3: TGTGCCAGCAGCAGGGAACGGCCCTACGAGCAGTACTTC. Translating gives CASSRERPYEQYF.

The J gene is TRBJ1-1, the V gene TRBV19; no clear D. This CDR3 comprises 16 residues. The ends were cut back, 2 bases at V and 6 bases at J, with 19 bases in the middle. CDR1 and CDR2 (germline): LNHDA, SQIVND (reference sequence). The CDR3 DNA is TGTGCCAGTAGTATAAACCTCGACCCTCGGTCCTCTGAAGCTTTCTTT. Amino acid sequence: CASSINLDPRSSEAFF.

Only a few counts were recorded for this clonotype. The chain joins TRBV29-1 to TRBJ2-2; tentative D call: TRBD2 (6 bases). CDR1 and CDR2 from the germline V gene are SQVTM and ANQGSEA. The CDR3 contains 15 residues. V lost 2 bases, J lost 4 bases, and 14 bases lay in between. The CDR3 DNA is TGCAGCGTTGAATGGAACGGGAGACCCACCGGGGAGCTGTTTTTT. This codes for CSVEWNGRPTGELFF.

The chain employs TRBV29-1 and TRBJ1-2; 11 bases are a match to TRBD1. Germline CDR1 SQVTM, CDR2 ANQGSEA. CDR3 length: 15 amino acids. Unmatched junction bases numbered 7, after V lost 5 bases and J lost 2 bases. CDR3 in amino acids: CSVQWRTGGNYGYTF. CDR3 nucleotides: TGCAGCGTTCAGTGGCGGACAGGGGGCAACTATGGCTACACCTTC.

The chain has TRBV12-3 or TRBV12-4 and TRBJ1-2, with 9 bases aligning to TRBD1. The CDR3 is 14 residues long. V lost 3 bases and J lost 6; bases outside the gene matches: 5. The CDR3 nucleotides read TGTGCCAGCAGTTTTGGGGACAGGGTAAATGGCTACACCTTC. This sequence encodes CASSFGDRVNGYTF.

About this clonotype: Without the conserved terminal phenylalanine or tryptophan, this CDR3 likely stems from a read error. The chain couples TRBV7-9 to TRBJ2-7, with D unresolved. CDR1 and CDR2 from the germline V gene are SEHNR and FQNEAQ (reference sequence). The V end lost 1 base, the J end lost 0 bases, and 7 bases lay between the germline ends. CDR3 length equals 14 residues. The CDR3 region is CASSLDTDSYEQYL. Here the CDR3 DNA reads TGTGCCAGCAGCTTAGATACGGACTCCTACGAGCAGTACTTA.

This sequence joins TRBV6-5 and TRBJ2-7, with a weak D call TRBD2 (5 bases). V gave up 5 bases and J gave up 6 bases, with 17 bases separating them. From germline, CDR1 is MNHEY and CDR2 SVGAGI. This CDR3 has 14 amino acids. CDR3 DNA: TGTGCCAGCAGTGAACCGGGAAAAAGCGTCGAGCAGTACTTC. Protein product: CASSEPGKSVEQYF.

The V gene is TRBV3-1, the J gene TRBJ1-1, with D uncertain. The germline CDR1 and CDR2 sequences are LGHDT and YNNKEL (reference sequence). Trimming took off 5 bases at V and 5 bases at J, with 9 bases between the two ends. There are 12 residues in the CDR3. The CDR3 region is CASSSVQTEAFF. CDR3 nucleotide sequence: TGTGCCAGCAGCTCCGTACAAACTGAAGCTTTCTTT.

This clonotype has just a few counts. One junction end disagrees with the germline gene, perhaps due to a read error. The rearrangement links TRBV7-7 to TRBJ2-2; D not resolved. Germline CDR1 SSHAT, CDR2 FNYEAQ (reference sequence). This CDR3 is built from 13 residues. The CDR3 protein is CASSSGESGELFF. The CDR3 DNA sequence: TGTGCTAGCAGCAGTGGTGAGAGCGGGGAGCTGTTTTTT.

V is TRBV23-1 and J is TRBJ2-7; D remains unclear. TRBV23-1 falls under the ORF class, with uncertain function. Trimming cost V 4 bases and J 4 bases, with 20 bases left between them. CDR3 length equals 16 residues. For the CDR3, the DNA is TGCGCCAGCAGTCCCGAGCGCTTGAAAGACTCTTACGAGCAGTACTTC. Protein: CASSPERLKDSYEQYF.

This clonotype was picked up a small number of times. The chain employs TRBV20-1 and TRBJ2-7, with D possibly matching TRBD2 (5 bases). The germline V gene encodes CDR1 DFQATT and CDR2 SNEGSKA (reference sequence). This CDR3 comprises 13 residues. V lost 2 bases to trimming and J lost 3 bases, with 11 bases between them. For the CDR3, the DNA is TGCAGTGCTAGACCGGGATCACGCTACGAGCAGTACTTC. Translation gives CSARPGSRYEQYF.

The rearrangement joins TRBV27 to TRBJ1-1; 8 bases match TRBD1. The junction had 16 bases not matched to a gene; V was cut back by 6 bases and J by 4 bases. Germline values: CDR1 MNHEY, CDR2 SMNVEV (reference sequence). There are 17 residues in the CDR3. The CDR3 protein is CASSKVLTGGQGTEAFF. In nucleotides, the CDR3 is TGTGCCAGCAGCAAAGTCTTAACAGGGGGTCAGGGCACTGAAGCTTTCTTT.

This clonotype was seen only a few times. The chain combines TRBV20-1 with TRBJ1-5; D might be TRBD1 (6 bases). V was cut by 0 bases and J by 4 bases, with 10 bases left in between. Germline V gene data show CDR1 as DFQATT and CDR2 as SNEGSKA (reference sequence). The CDR3 covers 14 residues. The CDR3 loop reads CSARDLRGNQPQHF. CDR3 nucleotides: TGCAGTGCTAGAGATCTCAGGGGTAATCAGCCCCAGCATTTT.

This chain connects TRBV28 to TRBJ1-1; a possible D gene is TRBD1 (6 bases). Germline CDR1 reads MDHEN; CDR2 reads SYDVKM. With 7 bases removed from V and 4 bases from J, the gap between germline ends came to 16 bases. This CDR3 spans 14 amino acids. The CDR3 DNA reads TGTGCCAGCACCACTACAGGGTTTGCCACTGAAGCTTTCTTT. Protein sequence: CASTTTGFATEAFF.

This chain connects TRBV25-1 to TRBJ2-2; D is uncertain. Germline V gene sequence: CDR1 MGHDK, CDR2 SYGVNS. The CDR3 runs 16 residues. V was trimmed by 1 base and J by 0 bases, leaving 9 bases between them. The CDR3, as DNA: TGTGCCAGCAGTGAATCTCCCTTTTCGAACACCGGGGAGCTGTTTTTT. This encodes CASSESPFSNTGELFF.

This clonotype was detected ten times or more. This chain uses TRBV20-1 with TRBJ1-2; D is uncertain. The CDR3 totals 11 residues. The germline V and J ends were trimmed by 3 bases and 2 bases, with 4 bases remaining between them. Germline V lookup: CDR1 DFQATT, CDR2 SNEGSKA (reference sequence). CDR3 loop: CSARQNYGYTF. CDR3 DNA: TGCAGTGCTAGGCAAAACTATGGCTACACCTTC.

This clonotype was seen a few times. The chain couples TRBV29-1 to TRBJ2-3; perhaps TRBD2 as D (5 bases). V lost 2 bases, J lost 1 base, and 7 bases lay in between. Germline V lookup: CDR1 SQVTM, CDR2 ANQGSEA. The CDR3 totals 13 residues. Written as DNA, the CDR3 is TGCAGCGTTGAACCCGGGGGCACAGATACGCAGTATTTT. Protein: CSVEPGGTDTQYF.

This sequence joins TRBV3-1 and TRBJ2-6; D uncertain. The germline CDR1 and CDR2 sequences are LGHDT and YNNKEL (reference sequence). CDR3 size: 15 residues. Trimming left V 1 base short and J 1 base short, with 5 bases between. DNA for the CDR3: TGTGCCAGCAGCCAAGTGCCATCTGGGGCCAACGTCCTGACTTTC. As protein: CASSQVPSGANVLTF.

This clonotype is a singleton in its sample. The chain joins TRBV18 to TRBJ2-1; a possible D gene is TRBD2 (6 bases). The germline CDR1 and CDR2 sequences are KGHSH and LQKENI. Trimming left V 2 bases short and J 8 bases short, with 13 bases between. There are 14 residues in the CDR3. This CDR3 reads CASSPSREFYEQFF. The CDR3 bases are TGTGCCAGCTCACCAAGCCGGGAGTTCTATGAGCAGTTCTTC.

This chain connects TRBV5-6 to TRBJ2-3, with D maybe TRBD1 (6 bases). Germline V gives CDR1 SGHDT, CDR2 YYEEEE. The CDR3 spans 15 residues. Trimming shortened V by 3 bases and J by 3 bases, and 14 bases separated the two germline ends. The CDR3 loop reads CASSYWTGQTDTQYF. CDR3 bases: TGTGCCAGCAGCTACTGGACTGGACAGACAGATACGCAGTATTTT.

The chain combines TRBV2 with TRBJ2-1; 8 bases match TRBD2. V shed 3 bases, J shed 4 bases, and the junction held 11 bases outside the gene matches. The CDR3 covers 17 residues. Germline CDR1 SNHLY, CDR2 FYNNEI. The DNA for the CDR3 is TGTGCCAGCAGTGACAACATTAGGGTAGCGGGATACAATGAGCAGTTCTTC. Residues: CASSDNIRVAGYNEQFF. Full variable domain (missing parts from reference TRBV2 and TRBJ2-1): EPEVTQTPSHQVTQMGQEVILRCVPISNHLYFYWYRQILGQKVEFLVSFYNNEISEKSEIFDDQFSVERPDGSNFTLKIRSTKLEDSAMYFCASSDNIRVAGYNEQFFGPGTRLTVL.

In this sample, this clonotype turned up many times. V is TRBV29-1 and J is TRBJ1-1, with TRBD1 matching over 7 bases. J was trimmed by 0 bases and V by 5 bases; bases with no gene match: 3. Germline values: CDR1 SQVTM, CDR2 ANQGSEA. The CDR3 contains 13 residues. CDR3 in DNA: TGCAGCGTTTACAGGGGCATGAACACTGAAGCTTTCTTT. This codes for CSVYRGMNTEAFF.

This clonotype was seen only a few times. V is TRBV29-1 and J is TRBJ2-3; 8 nucleotides line up with TRBD2. CDR1 is SQVTM, CDR2 ANQGSEA, per germline. This CDR3 spans 15 amino acids. Trimming took 2 bases from V and 1 from J; bases not matched to a gene: 5. The CDR3 reads CSVEIREGGTDTQYF. As DNA, the CDR3 is TGCAGCGTTGAAATCCGGGAGGGAGGCACAGATACGCAGTATTTT.